A selection of T cell receptor beta chains follows, all from one sample in a study of T cells in Graves' hyperthyroidism and ophthalmopathy. TCRdb re-called the multiplex PCR reads through MiXCR, storing one row per CDR3 protein. The table lists approximately 510,000 distinct CDR3 sequences, less than 25% of them singletons, with more than 25% in the top ten. Sample: blood. The receptors here all came from a man aged 18 to 35 with Graves' hyperthyroidism. Both conserved end residues are part of each CDR3. A D gene is named only where the DNA matches it firmly.

cdr3_length | d_call | v_call | cdr3_aa
13 | TRBD1 | TRBV19 | CASRQGMVPEAFF
14 | . | TRBV2 | CASIPGQHGAEAFF
14 | TRBD2 | TRBV12-3/TRBV12-4 | CASSLAGPPYEQYF
12 | . | TRBV29-1 | CSGRDTGNTIYF
16 | TRBD2 | TRBV12-3/TRBV12-4 | CASSLSSSGVLDTQYF
13 | . | TRBV18 | CASSPARSTEAFF
11 | . | TRBV30 | CAWSQPNVLTF
14 | . | TRBV12-3/TRBV12-4 | CASSLAQGHYEQYF
14 | . | TRBV2 | CASSERVTYNEQFF
16 | . | TRBV3-1 | CASSQELRTGSYEQYF
14 | . | TRBV2 | CASSAYAGTGELFF
15 | TRBD1 | TRBV19 | CASSIGQGATYEQYF
13 | . | TRBV10-3 | CAISARPMREAFF
15 | . | TRBV18 | CASSPPARGDYGYTF
14 | . | TRBV12-3/TRBV12-4 | CASRPPGSYYGYTF
15 | . | TRBV12-3/TRBV12-4 | CASSELGSLGTEAFF
15 | TRBD2 | TRBV15 | CATSSLGLVVNIQYF
14 | TRBD2 | TRBV10-3 | CAPTGLASTGELFF
21 | . | TRBV20-1 | CSAETPRAEEANTDSNQPQHF
16 | . | TRBV4-2 | CASSQEGGEGFYEQYF
15 | TRBD1 | TRBV11-2 | CASSLEDRNDYEQYF
15 | TRBD1 | TRBV19 | CASSATGGMNTEAFF
17 | . | TRBV6-1 | CASSEVPGSNGNQPQHF
13 | . | TRBV5-1 | CASSLDNLGTQYF
15 | TRBD2 | TRBV20-1 | CSARVGTSFPYEQYF
14 | . | TRBV24-1 | CATSDLQRSAGYTF
12 | . | TRBV12-3/TRBV12-4 | CASSSTGSPLHF
14 | . | TRBV12-3/TRBV12-4 | CASSFLAGEDTQYF
14 | . | TRBV18 | CASSSGQLKNIQYF
13 | . | TRBV5-6 | CASSFFSDYEQYF
13 | . | TRBV2 | CASSDPQNTEAFF
13 | . | TRBV6-1 | CASTPSGDYGYTF
16 | TRBD1 | TRBV6-4 | CASSVTRGTGGYEQYF
16 | TRBD1 | TRBV6-1 | CASGRGQGARNTEAFF
19 | . | TRBV25-1 | CASNPEGGRFGESTDTQYF
14 | TRBD1 | TRBV11-3 | CASRWGQGFTEAFF
14 | . | TRBV6-2/TRBV6-3 | CASIPGGLQETQYF
11 | . | TRBV20-1 | CSAREDHEQYF
20 | . | TRBV28 | CASSLGSREDSNSGANVLTF
15 | . | TRBV5-1 | CASSLAGSGPYEQYF
15 | . | TRBV6-1 | CASSLGIGQLYGYTF
14 | . | TRBV24-1 | CATSDLYGTGELFF
15 | . | TRBV29-1 | CSVEWGGLVNYGYTF
13 | . | TRBV2 | CASSEFRNYEQYF
13 | . | TRBV28 | CASSLQPWYGYTF
13 | . | TRBV28 | CASTPYERETQYF
14 | . | TRBV12-3/TRBV12-4 | CASSLRGGGYEQYF
13 | . | TRBV4-1 | CASSQASGLEAFF
14 | . | TRBV28 | CASSWRGGDGKAFF
12 | . | TRBV6-1 | CASSSLWYEQYF
15 | TRBD2 | TRBV3-1 | CASSRGGGIRDEQYF
14 | . | TRBV12-3/TRBV12-4 | CASSLGRLQETQYF